Given below is one TCR beta chain in context. Its antigen is currently unknown. The germline V gene has CDR1 SGHTA and CDR2 FQGNSA. Trimming took 5 bases from V and 4 from J; bases not matched to a gene: 10. This CDR3 has 15 residues. Together with a sample-barcoded 5' primer, a J-beta primer mix was included in a second PCR lasting about 7 to 11 cycles. TCRdb analysed the 5' RACE reads with MiXCR anew, one entry per CDR3 protein. The sample shows about 1,600,000 distinct CDR3 sequences, around 39% of them seen only once. This sample was included in a study of blood T cells in healthy people across ages. Study-level results: Long-lived donors exceeded aged donors in naive CD4+ cells and diversity.

The receptor was isolated from a woman aged 18-29 years in good health. The chain is built from TRBV7-2 and TRBJ2-7, with TRBD1 identical over 8 bases. The sample consisted of blood. CDR3 in DNA: TGTGCCAGCAGCCCGAGGGCAGGGGGCGTATACGAGCAGTACTTC. Translation: CASSPRAGGVYEQYF.